This entry features one T cell receptor (beta chain) sequence. The antigen remains undetermined. The data derive from a study of cytomegalovirus exposure and HLA in healthy donors. The study, taken as a whole, reports: The classifier was said to identify cytomegalovirus status with high specificity and sensitivity. In vitro data verified a few CMV-associated chains as specific for CMV antigens.

Clones were read by immunoSEQ multiplex PCR, and TCRdb kept only the in-frame ones, dropping some. Here the sample spans about 110,000 clones, around 85% being singletons. The V end lost 0 bases, the J end lost 2 bases, and 5 bases lay between the germline ends. Germline V gives CDR1 GTSNPN, CDR2 SVGIG (reference sequence). CDR3 length equals 12 residues. This chain uses TRBV30 with TRBJ2-7; D is unclear. Sequenced: PBMCs. The source is a woman aged 18-35 years in good health and CMV-seronegative. DNA of the CDR3: TGTGCCTGGAGTGTAGGAGCCTACGAGCAGTACTTC. Translated: CAWSVGAYEQYF.